A selection of T cell receptor beta chains follows, all from one sample in a study of blood T cell repertoires in COVID-19. The protocol was immunoSEQ multiplex PCR, while the TCRdb copy is restricted to in-frame clones and leaves out a portion. The sample has 220,000 or so clones; roughly 79% are singletons. The sequencing sample was made of peripheral blood. These receptors were collected from a woman older than 75 with acute or convalescent COVID-19. The CDR3 runs from the conserved cysteine through the conserved F or W. A D gene is named only where the DNA matches it firmly. Some rows have no size entry. The others give once, few or many, or a class for an expanded clone.

v_gene	abundance	j_gene	d_gene	CDR3nt	CDR3aa
TRBV12-3/TRBV12-4	-	TRBJ2-2	-	TGTGCCAGCCAACAGGTGGACACCGGGGAGCTGTTTTTT	CASQQVDTGELFF
TRBV12-2	-	TRBJ2-7	-	TGTGCAAGTCGCTTTCTCCCCTACGAGCAGTACTTC	CASRFLPYEQYF
TRBV5-1	-	TRBJ1-4	TRBD1	TGCGCCAGCAGCCCAGGGGGGCCTACTAATGAAAAACTGTTTTTT	CASSPGGPTNEKLFF
TRBV3-1/TRBV3-2	-	TRBJ2-2	TRBD2	TGTGCCAGCAGCCAAGAATCCATGCTAGCGGGATATACCGGGGAGCTGTTTTTT	CASSQESMLAGYTGELFF
TRBV4-3	-	TRBJ1-4	-	TGCGCCAGCAGCCGGACGTACAGGATAGCAACTAATGAAAAACTGTTTTTT	CASSRTYRIATNEKLFF
TRBV20-1	-	TRBJ2-1	-	TGCAGTGCTAGTAGTCGGGACTCAAGCTCCTACAATGAGCAGTTCTTC	CSASSRDSSSYNEQFF
TRBV5-1	-	TRBJ1-5	-	TGCGCCAGCAGCTTGCAGGGTAGTAGCAATCAGCCCCAGCATTTT	CASSLQGSSNQPQHF
TRBV7-5	-	TRBJ1-1	-	TGTGTCAGAAGCTTATGGACAGAAATGAACACTGAAGCTTTCTTT	CVRSLWTEMNTEAFF
TRBV18	-	TRBJ2-7	TRBD2	TGTGCCAGCTCACCACCGACTAGCCCCTACGAGCAGTACTTC	CASSPPTSPYEQYF
TRBV28	-	TRBJ1-3	-	TGTGCCAGCAGCCGCTTACAGGCCCGGAGGGCCTCTGGAAACACCATATATTTT	CASSRLQARRASGNTIYF
TRBV16	-	TRBJ1-6	-	TGTGCCAGCAGCCCCCCCTCGGTGTCACCCCTCCACTTT	CASSPPSVSPLHF
TRBV5-1	-	TRBJ1-1	TRBD1	TGCGCCAGCAGCTTGACAGGGGGATCCACTGAAGCTTTCTTT	CASSLTGGSTEAFF
TRBV7-2	-	TRBJ1-1	TRBD1	TGTGCCAGCAGCTTAGGCGGCAGGGGGGACTTGAACACTGAAGCTTTCTTT	CASSLGGRGDLNTEAFF
TRBV18	few	TRBJ1-2	TRBD1	TGTGCCAGCTCAGACAGGGGCGACTATGGCTACACCTTC	CASSDRGDYGYTF
TRBV6-1	few	TRBJ1-2	-	TGTGCCAGCAGTGATAGGGGCTATGGCTACACCTTC	CASSDRGYGYTF
TRBV20-1	-	TRBJ2-5	-	TGCAGTGCTACAGGGCAAGAGACCCAGTACTTC	CSATGQETQYF
TRBV5-4	-	TRBJ2-1	TRBD2	TGTGCCAGCAGCCGGAGGGCGGGGGTCTTGAACAATGAGCAGTTCTTC	CASSRRAGVLNNEQFF
TRBV11-2	once	TRBJ2-7	TRBD2	TGTGCCAGCAGCGCCACGAGCGGGAGCTCCGAGCAGTACTTC	CASSATSGSSEQYF
TRBV2	once	TRBJ2-3	-	TGTGCCAGCAGTGAACCGGTCCCGGGCACAGATACGCAGTATTTT	CASSEPVPGTDTQYF
TRBV4-1	-	TRBJ1-2	-	TGCGCCAGCAGCCAAGAAGCAGGGAGGGGCTATGGCTACACCTTC	CASSQEAGRGYGYTF
TRBV7-2	-	TRBJ2-7	TRBD1	TGTGCCAGCAGCTTCGACAGGGTCTCCTACGAGCAGTACTTC	CASSFDRVSYEQYF
TRBV7-3	-	TRBJ2-7	-	TGTGCCAGCAGCAACCAAGGGGTGGGCGAGCAGTACTTC	CASSNQGVGEQYF
TRBV6-1	-	TRBJ1-3	TRBD1	TGTGCCAGCAGTGAAGCTAGTCGGGGACAGTCGTCTGGAAACACCATATATTTT	CASSEASRGQSSGNTIYF
TRBV7-6	-	TRBJ1-4	TRBD1	TGTGCCAGCAGCTCCCAGAGGAGGGGGCTGTCCGAAAAACTGTTTTTT	CASSSQRRGLSEKLFF
TRBV20-1	-	TRBJ2-1	TRBD2	TGCAGTGCTAGTAGCGCGAGGCGGGGGGGTAGCTCCTACAATGAGCAGTTCTTC	CSASSARRGGSSYNEQFF
TRBV28	-	TRBJ2-1	-	TGTGCCACCGTTGGCGCTAGGTGGTACAATGAGCAGTTCTTC	CATVGARWYNEQFF
TRBV6-1	-	TRBJ1-4	-	TGTGCCAGCAGTGAAAACTCGGCGCGCGGTGAAAAACTGTTTTTT	CASSENSARGEKLFF
TRBV11-1	-	TRBJ1-1	-	TGTGCCAGCAGCTTTCCGGGTTTCACTGAAGCTTTCTTT	CASSFPGFTEAFF
TRBV18	once	TRBJ1-1	-	TGTGCCAGCTCACCGTACAGGGACGAAGTTGAAGCTTTCTTT	CASSPYRDEVEAFF
TRBV19	-	TRBJ2-2	TRBD2	TGTGCCAGTAGTTTTCCTAGCGGGAGTAGGACCGGGGAGCTGTTTTTT	CASSFPSGSRTGELFF
TRBV20-1	-	TRBJ2-1	-	TGCAGTGCCAGTAACGACAGAAAGTACGACAATGAGCAGTTCTTC	CSASNDRKYDNEQFF
TRBV19	-	TRBJ1-6	TRBD1	TGTGCCAGTAGTTCAACAGGGGGCAGTTCACCCCTCCACTTT	CASSSTGGSSPLHF
TRBV9	-	TRBJ1-2	-	TGTGCCAGCAGCGTACTCGGGACAACTAACTATGGCTACACCTTC	CASSVLGTTNYGYTF